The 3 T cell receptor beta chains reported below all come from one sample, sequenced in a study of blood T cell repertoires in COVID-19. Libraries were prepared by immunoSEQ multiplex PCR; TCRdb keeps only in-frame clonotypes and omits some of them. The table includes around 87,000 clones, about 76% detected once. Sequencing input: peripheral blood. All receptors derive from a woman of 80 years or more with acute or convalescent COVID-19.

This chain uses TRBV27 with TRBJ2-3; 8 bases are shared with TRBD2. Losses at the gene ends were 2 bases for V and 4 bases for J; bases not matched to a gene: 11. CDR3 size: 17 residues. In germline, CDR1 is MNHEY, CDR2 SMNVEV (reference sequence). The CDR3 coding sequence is TGTGCCAGCAGTTTAGGAATTAGCGGGGAAAGGGCAGATACGCAGTATTTT. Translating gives CASSLGISGERADTQYF.

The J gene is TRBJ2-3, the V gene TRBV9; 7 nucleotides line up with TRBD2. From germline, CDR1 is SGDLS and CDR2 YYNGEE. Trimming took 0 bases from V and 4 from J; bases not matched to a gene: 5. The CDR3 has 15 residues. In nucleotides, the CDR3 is TGTGCCAGCAGCGTAGTCGGCGGGAGCGCAGATACGCAGTATTTT. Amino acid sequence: CASSVVGGSADTQYF.

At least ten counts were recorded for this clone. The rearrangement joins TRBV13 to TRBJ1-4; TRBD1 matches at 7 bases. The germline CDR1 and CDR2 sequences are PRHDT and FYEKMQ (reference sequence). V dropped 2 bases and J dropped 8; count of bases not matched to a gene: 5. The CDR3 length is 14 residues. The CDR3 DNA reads TGTGCCAGCAGCTTACGTCTGACAGGGGAAAAACTGTTTTTT. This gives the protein CASSLRLTGEKLFF.